This is a list of T cell receptor beta chains from one sample in a study of T cell responses to AZD1222 COVID-19 vaccine. Produced via immunoSEQ multiplex PCR; TCRdb's table is partial and in-frame only. The table has 160,000 or so clones, less than 95% seen once. Source: peripheral blood, taken on day 0 of AZD1222 vaccination. The receptors derive from an adult in good health. The CDR3 runs from the conserved cysteine through the conserved F or W. The D gene is left open where the match is weak. Size tells how often a clone was seen (once, few, many) or the class of an expanded clone, and some rows leave it out.

j_call clone_size v_call d_call cdr3_aa cdr3_nt
TRBJ1-6 . TRBV27 . CASSFGSLPLHF TGTGCCAGCAGTTTTGGTAGTTTACCCCTCCACTTT
TRBJ2-1 . TRBV9 . CASSVASRSLFF TGTGCCAGCAGCGTAGCAAGCCGGTCCCTGTTCTTC
TRBJ2-4 once TRBV19 . CASSIRENIQYF TGTGCCAGTAGTATCCGTGAAAACATTCAGTACTTC
TRBJ2-2 . TRBV11-2 . CASSLRSGTPGELFF TGTGCCAGCAGCTTAAGATCCGGGACCCCCGGGGAGCTGTTTTTT
TRBJ1-4 . TRBV10-1 . CASSESGNEKLFF TGCGCCAGCAGTGAGTCCGGTAATGAAAAACTGTTTTTT
TRBJ2-5 . TRBV7-9 TRBD2 CAGTWAGEVETQYF TGTGCCGGGACCTGGGCGGGAGAGGTGGAGACCCAGTACTTC
TRBJ2-7 . TRBV28 . CASKAPLYEQYF TGTGCCAGCAAAGCCCCTCTCTACGAGCAGTACTTC
TRBJ2-5 . TRBV6-6 . CASSVVGFHSETQYF TGTGCCAGCAGTGTCGTGGGGTTTCATTCGGAGACCCAGTACTTC
TRBJ2-5 . TRBV6-6 . CASSYSSAGLPTQYF TGTGCCAGCAGTTACTCGAGTGCAGGGTTGCCGACCCAGTACTTC
TRBJ2-3 . TRBV7-2 . CASSLVAAAGTDTQYF TGTGCCAGCAGCTTAGTAGCGGCTGCAGGCACAGATACGCAGTATTTT
TRBJ2-1 . TRBV5-4 . CAMSGLATDNEQFF TGTGCCATGTCGGGTCTGGCTACAGACAATGAGCAGTTCTTC
TRBJ2-1 . TRBV7-2 . CASSLAISYNEQFF TGTGCCAGCAGCTTAGCGATTTCCTACAATGAGCAGTTCTTC
TRBJ2-1 . TRBV7-3 . CASSLDYNEQFF TGTGCCAGCAGCTTAGACTACAATGAGCAGTTCTTC
TRBJ2-1 . TRBV4-3 . CASSQDLTEQFF TGCGCCAGCAGCCAAGATCTGACTGAGCAGTTCTTC
TRBJ2-1 . TRBV11-2 . CASSLRSDSSYNEQFF TGTGCCAGCAGCTTACGCAGCGACAGCTCCTACAATGAGCAGTTCTTC
TRBJ2-7 . TRBV6-5 TRBD2 CASSFTSGPLWEQYF TGTGCCAGCAGTTTCACTAGCGGGCCTCTCTGGGAGCAGTACTTC
TRBJ2-4 . TRBV29-1 . CSVLGGVAKNIQYF TGCAGCGTGCTGGGGGGCGTAGCCAAAAACATTCAGTACTTC
TRBJ1-2 . TRBV30 TRBD1 CAWETGTGYGYTF TGTGCCTGGGAAACCGGGACAGGCTATGGCTACACCTTC
TRBJ1-4 . TRBV28 . CASKGGVTTNEKLFF TGTGCCAGCAAGGGGGGTGTAACAACTAATGAAAAACTGTTTTTT
TRBJ2-7 . TRBV28 . CASSMDQGYEQYF TGTGCCAGCAGTATGGACCAGGGTTACGAGCAGTACTTC
TRBJ1-6 . TRBV3-1/TRBV3-2 TRBD1 CASSPDRGNNSPLHF TGTGCCAGCAGCCCAGACAGGGGGAATAATTCACCCCTCCACTTT
TRBJ2-3 . TRBV9 . CASSVPSIAQYF TGTGCCAGCAGCGTCCCGAGTATAGCGCAGTATTTT
TRBJ2-7 once TRBV28 . CASSLIGGGHPDEQYF TGTGCCAGCAGTTTGATCGGGGGTGGGCATCCTGACGAGCAGTACTTC
TRBJ2-1 . TRBV7-2 TRBD1 CASSYRQGNEQFF TGTGCCAGCAGCTATAGACAGGGCAATGAGCAGTTCTTC
TRBJ2-7 . TRBV18 TRBD1 CASSSETGGASEQYF TGTGCCAGCTCATCGGAAACAGGGGGCGCGAGTGAGCAGTACTTC
TRBJ1-5 . TRBV28 TRBD1 CASSFARQGTQPQHF TGTGCCAGCAGTTTTGCCCGACAGGGTACTCAGCCCCAGCATTTT
TRBJ1-5 . TRBV5-1 TRBD1 CASSWGTGYNQPQHF TGCGCCAGCAGCTGGGGGACAGGCTACAATCAGCCCCAGCATTTT
TRBJ1-2 once TRBV7-9 . CASSLGSTGPYGYTF TGTGCCAGCAGCTTAGGGTCTACAGGGCCGTACGGCTACACCTTC
TRBJ1-1 . TRBV5-1 . CASSLLIGTEAFF TGCGCCAGCAGCCTCCTTATTGGCACTGAAGCTTTCTTT
TRBJ1-3 . TRBV6-5 . CASSYSFISGNTIYF TGTGCCAGCAGTTACTCGTTCATCTCTGGAAACACCATATATTTT
TRBJ1-5 . TRBV28 TRBD1 CASSSGTGGRSNQPQHF TGTGCCAGCAGCTCCGGGACAGGGGGCCGGAGCAATCAGCCCCAGCATTTT
TRBJ2-2 . TRBV27 . CASPEGGSPPTGELFF TGTGCCAGCCCCGAGGGGGGCAGTCCGCCCACCGGGGAGCTGTTTTTT
TRBJ2-3 . TRBV28 TRBD2 CASSRSGSRTDTQYF TGTGCCAGCAGTCGTAGCGGGAGCCGCACAGATACGCAGTATTTT
TRBJ2-1 . TRBV2 TRBD1 CASRWTGGGNEQFF TGTGCCAGCAGATGGACAGGGGGCGGCAATGAGCAGTTCTTC
TRBJ1-1 . TRBV6-5 . CASSYRGGWVSTEAFF TGTGCCAGCAGTTACCGAGGAGGGTGGGTCAGCACTGAAGCTTTCTTT
TRBJ2-1 . TRBV6-2/TRBV6-3 TRBD2 CASSYSSRTSGRYNEQFF TGTGCCAGCAGTTACTCCTCCCGGACTAGCGGGAGGTACAATGAGCAGTTCTTC
TRBJ2-2 few TRBV5-1 TRBD1 CASSRTGGNTGELFF TGCGCCAGCAGCCGGACAGGGGGAAACACCGGGGAGCTGTTTTTT
TRBJ2-7 . TRBV27 . CASRGLPLYEQYF TGTGCCAGCCGTGGCCTACCCCTCTACGAGCAGTACTTC
TRBJ1-1 . TRBV28 . CASSLGGAMMNTEAFF TGTGCCAGCAGTTTGGGTGGGGCAATGATGAACACTGAAGCTTTCTTT
TRBJ2-1 . TRBV7-9 TRBD2 CASSTGTSGTTTGHEQFF TGTGCCAGCAGCACCGGGACTTCCGGGACTACGACGGGCCATGAGCAGTTCTTC
TRBJ2-3 . TRBV28 . CASSSPGTDTQYF TGTGCCAGCAGTTCCCCAGGCACAGATACGCAGTATTTT
TRBJ1-2 . TRBV10-3 . CAISEYGGDPNYGYTF TGTGCCATCAGTGAGTACGGTGGCGACCCGAACTATGGCTACACCTTC
TRBJ1-1 . TRBV5-5 . CASSPSLTEAFF TGTGCCAGCAGCCCTTCTCTAACTGAAGCTTTCTTT
TRBJ2-7 once TRBV5-4 TRBD1 CASSLPQGAKSYEQYF TGTGCCAGCAGCTTGCCCCAGGGGGCAAAGTCCTACGAGCAGTACTTC